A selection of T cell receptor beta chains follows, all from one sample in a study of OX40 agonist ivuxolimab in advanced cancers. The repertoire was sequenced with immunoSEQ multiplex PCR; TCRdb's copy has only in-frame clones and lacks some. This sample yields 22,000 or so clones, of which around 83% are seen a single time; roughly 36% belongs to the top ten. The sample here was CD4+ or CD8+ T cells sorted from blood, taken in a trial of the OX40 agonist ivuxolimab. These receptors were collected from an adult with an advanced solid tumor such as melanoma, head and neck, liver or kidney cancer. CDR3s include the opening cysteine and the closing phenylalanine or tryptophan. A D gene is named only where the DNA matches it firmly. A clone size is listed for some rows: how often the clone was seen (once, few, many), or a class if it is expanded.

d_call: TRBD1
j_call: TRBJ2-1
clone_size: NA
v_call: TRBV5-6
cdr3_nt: TGTGCCAGCAGCTTCGGGACAGGGGATTACAATGAGCAGTTCTTC
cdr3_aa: CASSFGTGDYNEQFF

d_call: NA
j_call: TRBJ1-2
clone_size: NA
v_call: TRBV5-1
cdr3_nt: TGCGCCAGCAGCTCCTTGGCAGGCGGGTATGGCTACACCTTC
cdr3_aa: CASSSLAGGYGYTF

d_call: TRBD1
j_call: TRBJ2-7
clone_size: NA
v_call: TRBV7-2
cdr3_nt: TGTGCCAGCAGCTTAGGCGGGACAGGGGAGCAGTACTTC
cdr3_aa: CASSLGGTGEQYF

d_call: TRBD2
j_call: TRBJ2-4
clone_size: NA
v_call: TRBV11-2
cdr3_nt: TGTGCCAGCAGCTTAGATCGGGGGACTAGCAAAAACATTCAGTACTTC
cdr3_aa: CASSLDRGTSKNIQYF

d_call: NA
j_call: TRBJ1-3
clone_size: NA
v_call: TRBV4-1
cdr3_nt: TGCGCCAGCAGCCAAGAAGATGTTGATGGCAACACCATATATTTT
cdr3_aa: CASSQEDVDGNTIYF

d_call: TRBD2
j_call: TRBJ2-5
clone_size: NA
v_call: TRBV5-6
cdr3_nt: TGTGCCAGCAGCTTGGAACTAGCGGGGCCAGCATGGGAGACCCAGTACTTC
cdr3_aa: CASSLELAGPAWETQYF

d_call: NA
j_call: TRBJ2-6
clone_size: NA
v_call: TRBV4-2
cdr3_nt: TGTGCCGGCAGCCAAGATACGGGGAGGCACTGGGGGGCCAACGTCCTGACTTTC
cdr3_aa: CAGSQDTGRHWGANVLTF

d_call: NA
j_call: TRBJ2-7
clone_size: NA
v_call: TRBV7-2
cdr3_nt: TGTGCCAGCAGCTCGACCAGGGTCGGCGAGCAGTACTTC
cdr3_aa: CASSSTRVGEQYF

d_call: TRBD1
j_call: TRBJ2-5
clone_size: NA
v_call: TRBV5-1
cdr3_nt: TGCGCCAGCAGCCCAATAACTTCTACAGGGGGCAAAGAGACCCAGTACTTC
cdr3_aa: CASSPITSTGGKETQYF

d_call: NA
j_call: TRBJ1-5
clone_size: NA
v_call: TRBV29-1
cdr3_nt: TGCAGCGTTTCCGAGGGGGGTAGGAGCAATCAGCCCCAGCATTTT
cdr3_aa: CSVSEGGRSNQPQHF

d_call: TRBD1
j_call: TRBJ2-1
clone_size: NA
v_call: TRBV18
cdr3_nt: TGTGCCAGCTCACTTTGGGACAGGGGATTTTACTACAATGAGCAGTTCTTC
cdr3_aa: CASSLWDRGFYYNEQFF

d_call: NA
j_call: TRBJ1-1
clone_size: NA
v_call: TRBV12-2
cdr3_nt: TGTGCAAGTCGCCCGGGCAGGGGGTCCGGGACTGAAGCTTTCTTT
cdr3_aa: CASRPGRGSGTEAFF

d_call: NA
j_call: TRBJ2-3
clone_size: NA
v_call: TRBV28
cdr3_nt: TGTGCCAGCAGTTTAAACGGGGGAACAGATACGCAGTATTTT
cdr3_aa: CASSLNGGTDTQYF

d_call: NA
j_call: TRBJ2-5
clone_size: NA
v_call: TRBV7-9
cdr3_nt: TGTGCCAGCAGCTTAGTCCCCGGACGAGAGACCCAGTACTTC
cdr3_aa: CASSLVPGRETQYF

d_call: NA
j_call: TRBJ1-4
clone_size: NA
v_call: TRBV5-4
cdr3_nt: TGTGCCAGCAGCTTGGTCGGGGATGTGGCAACTAATGAAAAACTGTTTTTT
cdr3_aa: CASSLVGDVATNEKLFF

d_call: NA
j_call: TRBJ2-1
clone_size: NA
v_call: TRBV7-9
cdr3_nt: TGTGCCAGCAGCCCAACTGGGGCCGAGCAGTTCTTC
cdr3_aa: CASSPTGAEQFF

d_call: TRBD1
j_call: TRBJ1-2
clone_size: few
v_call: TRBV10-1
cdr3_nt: TGCGCCAGCAGTAAGACAGGGGGGGAATATGGCTACACCTTC
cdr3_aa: CASSKTGGEYGYTF

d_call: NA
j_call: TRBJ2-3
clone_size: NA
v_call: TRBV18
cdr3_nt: TGTGCCAGCTCACCACCGGTGCGGGTAAGCACAGATACGCAGTATTTT
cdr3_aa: CASSPPVRVSTDTQYF

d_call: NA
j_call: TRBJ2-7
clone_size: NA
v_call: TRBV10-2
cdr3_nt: TGCGCCAGCAGTGATAACAGTTACGAGCAGTACTTC
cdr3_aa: CASSDNSYEQYF

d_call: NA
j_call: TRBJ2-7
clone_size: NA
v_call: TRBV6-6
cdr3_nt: TGTGCCAGCGCCGGAAGCTACGAGCAGTACTTC
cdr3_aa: CASAGSYEQYF

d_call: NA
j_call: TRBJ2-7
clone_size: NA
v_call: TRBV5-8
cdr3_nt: TGTGCCAGCAGCTCCCTGGGGAGAGGGGGATCCTACGAGCAGTACTTC
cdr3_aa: CASSSLGRGGSYEQYF

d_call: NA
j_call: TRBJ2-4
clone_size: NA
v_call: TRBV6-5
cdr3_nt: TGTGCAACTAGGGAGAGCTCCAAAAACATTCAGTACTTC
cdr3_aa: CATRESSKNIQYF

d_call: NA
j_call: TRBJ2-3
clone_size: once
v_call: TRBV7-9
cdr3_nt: TGTGCCAGCAGCTTAGCATCTGTAGATACGCAGTATTTT
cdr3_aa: CASSLASVDTQYF

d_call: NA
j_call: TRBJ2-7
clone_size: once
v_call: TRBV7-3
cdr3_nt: TGTGCCAGCAGCCGGGACGGGTCCCCCCTCGAGCAGTACTTC
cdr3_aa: CASSRDGSPLEQYF

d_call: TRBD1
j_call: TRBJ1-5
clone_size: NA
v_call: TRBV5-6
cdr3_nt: TGTGCCAGCAGCGGCCCCGGGACAGGGGGAAATCAGCCCCAGCATTTT
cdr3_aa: CASSGPGTGGNQPQHF

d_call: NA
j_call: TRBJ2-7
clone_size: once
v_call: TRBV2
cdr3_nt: TGTGCCAGCAGTGTGGACCGCTACGAGCAGTACTTC
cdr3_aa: CASSVDRYEQYF

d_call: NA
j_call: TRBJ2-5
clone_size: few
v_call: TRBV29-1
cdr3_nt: TGCAGCGGTAGGACAGACCAAGAGACCCAGTACTTC
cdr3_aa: CSGRTDQETQYF

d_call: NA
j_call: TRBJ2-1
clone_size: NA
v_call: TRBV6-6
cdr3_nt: TGTGCCAGCAGTTACTCCAATGAGCAGTTCTTC
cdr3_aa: CASSYSNEQFF

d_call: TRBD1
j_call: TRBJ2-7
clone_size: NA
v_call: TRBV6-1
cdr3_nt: TGTGCCGGAGGACAGGGGCCCGAGCAGTACTTC
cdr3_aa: CAGGQGPEQYF

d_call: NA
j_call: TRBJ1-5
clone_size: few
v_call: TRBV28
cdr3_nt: TGTGCCAGCAGCCCAATCGGGGCTGGGAATCAGCCCCAGCATTTT
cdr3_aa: CASSPIGAGNQPQHF

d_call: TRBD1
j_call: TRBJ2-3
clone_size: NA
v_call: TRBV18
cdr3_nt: TGTGCCAGCTCAACCAAGACAGGGGCGGGCACAGATACGCAGTATTTT
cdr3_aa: CASSTKTGAGTDTQYF

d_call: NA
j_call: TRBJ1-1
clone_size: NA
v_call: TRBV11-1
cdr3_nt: TGTGCCAGCAGCTTGGGAGGATGGAATCGGAACACTGAAGCTTTCTTT
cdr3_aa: CASSLGGWNRNTEAFF

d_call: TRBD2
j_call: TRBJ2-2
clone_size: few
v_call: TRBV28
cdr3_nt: TGTGCCAGCAGACCCACTAGCGGGAACACCGGGGAGCTGTTTTTT
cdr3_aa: CASRPTSGNTGELFF

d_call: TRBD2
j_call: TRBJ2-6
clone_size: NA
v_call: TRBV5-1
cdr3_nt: TGCGCCAGCAGCTTTTCTAGCGGGAGGGCGGTTGGGGCCAACGTCCTGACTTTC
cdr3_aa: CASSFSSGRAVGANVLTF

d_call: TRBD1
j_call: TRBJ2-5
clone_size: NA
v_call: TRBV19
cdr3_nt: TGTGCCAGTAGTCCGGACAGGAGAGAGACCCAGTACTTC
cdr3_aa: CASSPDRRETQYF

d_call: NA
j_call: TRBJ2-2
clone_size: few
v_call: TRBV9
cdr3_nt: TGTGCCAGCAGCGTGTCCCCGGGTCCGGACCGAAACACCGGGGAGCTGTTTTTT
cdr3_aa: CASSVSPGPDRNTGELFF

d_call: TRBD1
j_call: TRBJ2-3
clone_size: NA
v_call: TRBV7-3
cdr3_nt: TGTGCCAGCAGTTTACAGGGGATATACACAGATACGCAGTATTTT
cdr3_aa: CASSLQGIYTDTQYF

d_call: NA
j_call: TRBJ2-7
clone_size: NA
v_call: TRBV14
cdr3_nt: TGTGCCAGCAGCCAAGGGGGAGTTAAATCCTACGAGCAGTACTTC
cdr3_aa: CASSQGGVKSYEQYF

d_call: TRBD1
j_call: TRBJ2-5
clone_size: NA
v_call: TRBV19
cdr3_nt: TGTGCCAGTAGTGGTGCGGGGACAGGCCAAGAGACCCAGTACTTC
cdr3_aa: CASSGAGTGQETQYF

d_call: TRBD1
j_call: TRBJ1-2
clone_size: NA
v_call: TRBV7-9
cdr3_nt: TGTGCCAGCAGCTTATTCATAACAGGGGCTAAGGATGGCTACACCTTC
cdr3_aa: CASSLFITGAKDGYTF

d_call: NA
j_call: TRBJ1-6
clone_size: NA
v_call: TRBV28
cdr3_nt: TGTGCCAGCAGTTTGAAAAATTCACCCCTCCACTTT
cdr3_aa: CASSLKNSPLHF

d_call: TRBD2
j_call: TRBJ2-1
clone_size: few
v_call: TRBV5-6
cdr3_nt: TGTGCCAGCAGCCCACGACTAGCGGATGACAATGAGCAGTTCTTC
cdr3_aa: CASSPRLADDNEQFF

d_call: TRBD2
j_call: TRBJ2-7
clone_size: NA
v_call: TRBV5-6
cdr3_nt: TGTGCCAGCAGCTTGAGACTAGCGGGAGTGCACGAGCAGTACTTC
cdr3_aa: CASSLRLAGVHEQYF

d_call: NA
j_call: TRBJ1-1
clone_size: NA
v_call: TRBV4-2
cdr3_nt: TGTGCCAGCAGCGTAAACAGGGCAAAGAACACTGAAGCTTTCTTT
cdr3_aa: CASSVNRAKNTEAFF

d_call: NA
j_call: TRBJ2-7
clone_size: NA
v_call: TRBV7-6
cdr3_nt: TGTGCCAGCAGCTTAGGAGGGCCCGGCGGTGGTGAGCAGTACTTC
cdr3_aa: CASSLGGPGGGEQYF

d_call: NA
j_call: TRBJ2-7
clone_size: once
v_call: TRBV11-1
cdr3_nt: TGTGCCAGCAGCTTAGAAGGCGGCTACTACGAGCAGTACTTC
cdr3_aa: CASSLEGGYYEQYF